The T cell receptor beta chain under discussion was sequenced for a study of beta chain features in type 1 diabetes. General study points: Within each of all four CD4+ subsets, Type 1 diabetes patients had TCRB CDR3s that were moderately but significantly shorter. Researchers reported that naive, central memory and Treg TCRB repertoires appeared more similar in patients than in healthy donors.

Sorting of CD4+ naive, central memory, regulatory and stem cell-like memory cells was performed via CD45RO/CCR7/CD25/CD127/CD95/CD27. This clone turned up a few times. The antigen is not known. Every isolated RNA sample was fully reverse transcribed, so sequencing captured expressed TCRB transcripts. The assay was immunoSEQ multiplex PCR, and TCRdb's table has in-frame clones only and misses some. The top ten clones hold 0.0095% to 0.013% of a sample with 350,000 to 400,000 clones, approximately 12% of them seen once. J was trimmed by 1 base and V by 3 bases; bases with no gene match: 6. This CDR3 is 15 amino acids long. The germline V gene encodes CDR1 SGDLS and CDR2 YYNGEE.

This TCR was sampled from a woman aged 18-30 years with type 1 diabetes. The chain recombines TRBV9 with TRBJ2-5; 7 bases align to TRBD2. The sample comprised naive CD4+ T cells from blood. In DNA, the CDR3 is TGTGCCAGCAGCGCCGGGACTACCGTCCAAGAGACCCAGTACTTC. Its translation is CASSAGTTVQETQYF.